This TCR beta chain was captured by sequencing in a study of neurological immune-mediated disorders. Findings of the study overall: The highest TCR clonal expansion occurred in HTLV-1-associated myelopathy; multiple sclerosis fell below healthy controls. None of the CDR3 amino acid sequences in expanded clones turned up in more than one subject, which points to private repertoires in all groups.

As for time point: technical triplicate 3. TCRdb reprocessed the 5' RACE reads with MiXCR, giving one entry per CDR3 protein. The sample carries 25,000 to 30,000 distinct CDR3 sequences, roughly a sixth recorded once. Unmatched junction bases numbered 12, after V lost 9 bases and J lost 8 bases. The CDR3 has 13 residues. The germline gives CDR1 SNHLY, CDR2 FYNNEI. This clonotype rates as medium-sized. Its target is not known. V is TRBV2 and J is TRBJ1-2, with 7 positions matching TRBD1. The clonotype comes from a female donor with HTLV-1-associated myelopathy (HAM/TSP). The specimen sequenced was CD4+ T cells from blood. The CDR3 DNA follows: TGTGCCAGACAGGGGCGAAGTGGAGGAGGCTACACCTTC. It codes for CARQGRSGGGYTF.